One TCR beta chain is described in this entry. This entry is derived from a study of blood T cell repertoires in COVID-19. Study context: Researchers got acute and convalescent COVID-19 samples from the United States, Italy and Spain. PBMCs, B-cell-depleted T cells, or T cells were the source of the cDNA or gDNA that made up the material.

Original handling: Reference gene primers were amplified, and this amplification served to estimate nucleated cell counts. The table came from immunoSEQ multiplex PCR; TCRdb's copy has only in-frame clones and leaves some out. Clonal size and the V and J genes are those of that table, whereas D and trimming came from the DNA. The repertoire has some 100,000 clones, about 85% of them found once; the top ten carry approximately 2%. This clonotype was sampled from a woman between 65 and 79 years old with active or convalescent COVID-19. Material for sequencing was peripheral blood.

CDR3 DNA: TGTGCCATCCGAAGACAGGGGCTAGGTAATTCACCCCTCCACTTT. It yields the protein CAIRRQGLGNSPLHF. J is TRBJ1-6 and V is TRBV10-3, with 8 bases lining up with TRBD1. The CDR3 runs 15 residues. Trimming at V came to 8 bases and at J to 6 bases, leaving 9 bases not matched to a gene. Germline V gene sequence: CDR1 ENHRY, CDR2 SYGVKD.